The 5 T cell receptor beta chains listed next were all sequenced from one sample in a study of cytomegalovirus exposure and HLA in healthy donors. The PCR used 60 Vbeta and 13 Jbeta primers. Libraries were prepared by immunoSEQ multiplex PCR; TCRdb keeps only in-frame clonotypes and omits some of them. The repertoire has 45,000 to 55,000 clones, 50% to 70% of them found once; the top ten carry 12%. Sequenced sample: PBMCs. The source is a human donor in good health.

V usage is TRBV6-5 and J usage is TRBJ2-7, with D perhaps matching TRBD2 (5 bases). Germline V gene data show CDR1 as MNHEY and CDR2 as SVGAGI. The V end lost 6 bases, the J end lost 8 bases, and 14 bases lay between the germline ends. CDR3 length: 12 amino acids. The CDR3 DNA sequence: TGTGCCAGCAGAGACCGTGGGAGCAAGCAGTACTTC. Its protein product is CASRDRGSKQYF.

The chain uses TRBV19 and TRBJ1-6; D unresolved. The CDR3 runs to 14 residues. The germline V gene encodes CDR1 LNHDA and CDR2 SQIVND (reference sequence). V lost 6 bases to trimming and J lost 7 bases, with 13 bases between them. The CDR3 reads CASRSRRQNSPLHF. The CDR3 DNA sequence: TGTGCCAGTAGGTCCCGCAGGCAAAATTCACCCCTCCACTTT.

This clone was seen only once. This sequence joins TRBV7-6 and TRBJ2-5; 9 bases align to TRBD2. The length of the CDR3 is 15 residues. Per germline, CDR1 SGHVS and CDR2 FNYEAQ. V was pared by 1 base and J by 5 bases, with 5 bases of the junction left unmatched. The CDR3 coding sequence is TGTGCCAGCAGCTTAGGCCCAAGCGGGGGGGAGACCCAGTACTTC. As protein: CASSLGPSGGETQYF.

There are a few counts of this clone. The J gene is TRBJ2-7, the V gene TRBV6-1; tentative D call: TRBD1 (6 bases). This CDR3 region has 14 residues. Per germline, CDR1 MNHNS and CDR2 SASEGT. Trimming shortened V by 4 bases and J by 2 bases, and 12 bases separated the two germline ends. CDR3 nucleotide sequence: TGTGCCAGCAGTGTTAACAGGGAAGCCTACGAGCAGTACTTC. Translating gives CASSVNREAYEQYF.

This chain uses TRBV9 with TRBJ2-1; 10 nucleotides line up with TRBD2. V shed 0 bases and J 0 bases; nucleotides not matched to a gene: 9. CDR3 length: 19 amino acids. In germline, CDR1 is SGDLS, CDR2 YYNGEE. CDR3 amino acids: CASSVGGAGGSHSYNEQFF. The DNA of the CDR3 is TGTGCCAGCAGCGTAGGTGGAGCGGGGGGGTCCCACTCCTACAATGAGCAGTTCTTC. Full variable domain (outside the CDR3, taken from reference TRBV9 and TRBJ2-1): DSGVTQTPKHLITATGQRVTLRCSPRSGDLSVYWYQQSLDQGLQFLIQYYNGEERAKGNILERFSAQQFPDLHSELNLSSLELGDSALYFCASSVGGAGGSHSYNEQFFGPGTRLTVL.